Sequencing of this TCR beta chain was carried out in a study of siplizumab effects on memory and regulatory T cells. Study-wide points: It seemed that naive T cells were more diverse than memory cells and were major contributors to the alloresponse. Naive-or-memory phenotypes were unassignable for roughly 75-95% of proliferating CD4+ or CD8+ clones. With siplizumab, mappable alloreactive CD4+ clones averaged 68.8% Treg-derived, versus 25% to 30% in controls.

The CDR3 consists of 15 residues. The V gene lost 0 bases and the J gene lost 0 bases, with 7 bases spanning the gap. CDR1 and CDR2 (germline): MNHNS, SASEGT. Of note for this clone: Its specificity is not known.

The method was immunoSEQ multiplex PCR; TCRdb's version includes in-frame clones alone and lacks a portion of them. The sample carries about 97,000 clones, around 90% recorded once. The receptor was derived from a human donor in good health. The sample was CD4+ T cells sorted from blood. The chain joins TRBV6-1 to TRBJ2-3; D not resolved. In DNA form, the CDR3 reads TGTGCCAGCAGTGAAGCTCAAGCGAGCACAGATACGCAGTATTTT. Amino acids: CASSEAQASTDTQYF.